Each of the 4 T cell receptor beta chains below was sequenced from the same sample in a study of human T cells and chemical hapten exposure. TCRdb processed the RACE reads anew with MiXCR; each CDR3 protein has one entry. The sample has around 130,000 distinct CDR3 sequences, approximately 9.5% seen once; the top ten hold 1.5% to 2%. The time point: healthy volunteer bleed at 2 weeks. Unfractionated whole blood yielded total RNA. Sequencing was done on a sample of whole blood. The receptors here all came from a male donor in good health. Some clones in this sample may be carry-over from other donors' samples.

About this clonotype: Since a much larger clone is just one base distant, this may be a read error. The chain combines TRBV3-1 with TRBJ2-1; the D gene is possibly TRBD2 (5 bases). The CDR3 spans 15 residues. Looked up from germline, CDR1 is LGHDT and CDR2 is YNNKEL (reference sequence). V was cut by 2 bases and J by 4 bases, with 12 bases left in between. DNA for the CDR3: TGTGCCAGCAGCCAACGAGCGGAGGAATACAATGAGCAGTTCTTC. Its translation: CASSQRAEEYNEQFF.

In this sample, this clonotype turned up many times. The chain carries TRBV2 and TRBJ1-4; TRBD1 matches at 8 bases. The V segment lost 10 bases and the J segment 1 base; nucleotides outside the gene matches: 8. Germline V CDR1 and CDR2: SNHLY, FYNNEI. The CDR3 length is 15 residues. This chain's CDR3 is CANTGGRGTNEKLFF. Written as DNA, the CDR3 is TGTGCCAACACAGGGGGAAGAGGAACTAATGAAAAACTGTTTTTT.

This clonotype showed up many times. Here the CDR3 DNA reads TGCAGTGCTGCGTCAGGTCAGCCCCAGCATTTT. It translates to CSAASGQPQHF. This sequence joins TRBV20-1 and TRBJ1-5; D not certain. The germline V gene has CDR1 DFQATT and CDR2 SNEGSKA (reference sequence). This CDR3 contains 11 residues. V gave up 5 bases and J gave up 6 bases, with 8 bases separating them.

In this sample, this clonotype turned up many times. The CDR3 sequence is CASSQRIIRVYNSPLHF. CDR3 DNA sequence: TGCGCCAGCAGCCAACGCATCATCAGGGTCTATAATTCACCCCTCCACTTT. This chain uses TRBV4-3 with TRBJ1-6; weak D call: TRBD1 (5 bases). The V gene lost 2 bases and the J gene lost 3 bases, with 14 bases spanning the gap. The CDR3 covers 17 residues. Germline loops: CDR1 LGHNA, CDR2 YSLEER.